This section outlines one T cell receptor beta chain sequence together with its context. Treatment denoted: oral pan-JAK inhibitor, 5-10 mg twice daily. From alopecia areata patients, lesional scalp punch biopsies and peripheral blood were collected. After isolation, RNA underwent reverse transcription to generate cDNA as the sequencing template. This table comes from immunoSEQ multiplex PCR, and its TCRdb copy is limited to in-frame clones, with some not included. The sample lists hundreds of thousands of clones, more than 55% occurring once. This specimen comes from a study of CD8+ T cells in alopecia areata. Study-level background: By percentage of affected scalp area, the severity of treated patients was scored.

The ends were cut back, 5 bases at V and 6 bases at J, with 19 bases in the middle. The germline gives CDR1 LNHDA, CDR2 SQIVND (reference sequence). CDR3 length: 15 amino acids. V is TRBV19 and J is TRBJ1-2; D possibly corresponds to TRBD1 (6 bases). This receptor was obtained from a human donor with alopecia areata. This sample comprised CD4+ T cells sorted from blood, obtained at roughly week 45, from a patient treated with tofacitinib. The CDR3 nucleotides are TGTGCCAGTAGTCGAAGACAGGCTCAGAAGGATGGCTACACCTTC. This gives the protein CASSRRQAQKDGYTF.